Presented here are 9 T cell receptor beta chains from one specimen sequenced in a study of cytotoxic CD8 clonotypes in ibrutinib-treated CLL (dated by TCRdb to about 2021). Receptor libraries were prepared by the immunoSEQ multiplex PCR assay. The immuneACCESS repertoire file appears here via TCRdb, limited to in-frame rearrangements. These files lack a portion of the clones; in checked studies, under half of the deficit traces to unresolved V genes, and the cause of the others is not known. For this sample the table gives about 300,000 clones, of which around 76% were detected only once. The ten largest clones represent about 5% of the sample. The meaning of the sample's time point label: progressive disease on ibrutinib. Sequenced here: PBMCs, sampled at disease progression, from a patient treated with ibrutinib. Every receptor here comes from a human donor with chronic lymphocytic leukemia.

The chain links TRBV29-1 to TRBJ1-1; TRBD1 matches at 7 bases. Trimming cost V 3 bases and J 3 bases; bases outside gene matches: 10. The germline gives CDR1 SQVTM, CDR2 ANQGSEA. The length of the CDR3 is 15 residues. CDR3 residues: CSVDQQGGAYTEAFF. In nucleotides, the CDR3 is TGCAGCGTTGACCAGCAGGGGGGAGCGTACACTGAAGCTTTCTTT.

In nucleotides, the CDR3 is TGTGCCAGCAGTTTACGCGCAGGGTTGAACACTGAAGCTTTCTTT. This sequence encodes CASSLRAGLNTEAFF. The chain has TRBV27 and TRBJ1-1; perhaps TRBD1 as D (5 bases). The CDR3 totals 15 residues. In germline, CDR1 is MNHEY, CDR2 SMNVEV (reference sequence). V was trimmed by 2 bases and J by 0 bases, leaving 10 bases between them.

The table lists this clone with a few counts. This chain uses TRBV19 with TRBJ1-6; 7 bases match TRBD1. The CDR3 covers 15 residues. The V gene end was trimmed by 2 bases and the J gene end by 5 bases; junction bases not matched to a gene: 3. Germline CDR1 LNHDA, CDR2 SQIVND (reference sequence). The CDR3 reads CASSIFGTDNSPLHF. Here the CDR3 DNA reads TGTGCCAGTAGTATATTCGGGACAGATAATTCACCCCTCCACTTT.

This chain uses TRBV5-1 with TRBJ1-5; 8 positions agree with TRBD1. There are 15 residues in the CDR3. V shed 1 base, J shed 7 bases, and the junction held 7 bases outside the gene matches. In germline, CDR1 is SGHRS, CDR2 YFSETQ. Here the CDR3 DNA reads TGCGCCAGCAGCTTGAGGACAGGGAAAGACCAGCCCCAGCATTTT. Amino acid sequence: CASSLRTGKDQPQHF.

The chain carries TRBV9 and TRBJ2-7, with D possibly being TRBD2 (5 bases). From germline, CDR1 is SGDLS and CDR2 YYNGEE. With 4 bases removed from V and 5 bases from J, the gap between germline ends came to 25 bases. The CDR3 runs 17 residues. In nucleotides, the CDR3 is TGTGCCAGCAGCTTAGATTTGGGAGACCCAGGCGTGCACGAGCAGTACTTC. It encodes CASSLDLGDPGVHEQYF.

The chain is built from TRBV5-1 and TRBJ2-7, with 9 positions matching TRBD2. Trimming removed 0 bases from V and 9 bases from J; junction bases left unmatched: 10. The CDR3 has 15 residues. CDR1 and CDR2 from the germline V gene are SGHRS and YFSETQ. CDR3 nucleotides: TGCGCCAGCAGCTTGGATAGCGGGGGCTCAAGCAGGCAGTACTTC. Translating it yields CASSLDSGGSSRQYF.

The count of this clone is one. V and J are TRBV7-3 and TRBJ2-3; tentative D call: TRBD2 (6 bases). From germline, CDR1 is SGHTA and CDR2 FQGTGA. V lost 2 bases and J lost 6, with 9 bases in between. The CDR3 length is 13 residues. The CDR3 spells CASSLVSGDTQYF. The CDR3 DNA is TGTGCCAGCAGCTTAGTTAGCGGCGATACGCAGTATTTT.

The rearrangement joins TRBV5-5 to TRBJ1-1; 9 positions match TRBD1. The J segment lost 1 base and the V segment lost 4 bases, leaving 8 bases of the junction unmatched. This CDR3 is 16 amino acids long. The germline gives CDR1 SGHKS, CDR2 YYEKEE (reference sequence). The CDR3 DNA reads as TGTGCCAGCAGCGCCGGGACAGGGAGCTGGAACACTGAAGCTTTCTTT. Translating it yields CASSAGTGSWNTEAFF.

This chain connects TRBV4-3 to TRBJ2-3; 12 bases agree with TRBD1. The CDR3 has 18 residues. J lost 4 bases, V lost 0 bases, and 8 bases had no gene match. Germline CDR1 LGHNA, CDR2 YSLEER. CDR3 in DNA: TGCGCCAGCAGCCAAGATCACCCCGGGACAGGGGGCTCAGATACGCAGTATTTT. It yields the protein CASSQDHPGTGGSDTQYF.